The entry below describes one T cell receptor beta chain. This clone was observed a handful of times. Its antigen is currently not known. Qualities for individual bases were not recorded, and no much larger clone is one base off. From its cysteine to its phenylalanine, the CDR3 spans 15 amino acids. Of all the DNA, just the CDR3 is kept, 45 bases in frame from base 1. From a lookup of the germline V gene, CDR1 and CDR2 are SGDLS and YYNGEE. V and J are trimmed by 0 bases and 5 bases, and the gene matches miss 5 bases of the junction. The entire amount of isolated RNA was reverse transcribed using the High Capacity cDNA Reverse Transcription Kit, so the sequenced TCRB transcripts were expressed ones. Deep immunoSEQ sequencing was applied to naive, central memory and regulatory T cell samples, giving an average of roughly 3.5 million total reads per sample. Sorted cells were lysed in RLT buffer and RNA was extracted with DNase-treated RNeasy Micro or Mini kits, depending on cell number. To prevent cross-contamination, every cell subset was processed on its own, while patient and healthy donor samples were processed together. The immunoSEQ multiplex PCR was used to amplify TCRB sequences from cDNA, yielding 87-bp fragments that span the CDR3 region. The amplicons were sequenced using the Illumina HiSeq platform. On the study's bioinformatics: Synthetic template baselines were used to correct PCR bias computationally, reads within Hamming distance 2 were collapsed, and singletons that could not be merged were discarded. By aligning reads against IMGT, V, D and J genes, CDR3 length, and insertions or deletions at six rearrangement sites were assigned. Clonotype counts were normalized to sorted cell number within each subset before computing true diversity and Gini coefficients with the tcR R package. The overlap coefficient, calculated on TCRB nucleotide sequences, was used to measure repertoire sharing. As a proxy for the pre-selection repertoire, out-of-frame TCRB sequences from naive cells were analyzed. TCRdb's version of the immuneACCESS table is confined to in-frame rearrangements and falls short of the full clone set. An unresolved V gene accounts for under half of the shortfall where checked; the remainder is of unknown origin. The V and J calls and the clone size are those of that table, but D and trimming were determined from the DNA. This sample is represented by 350,000 to 450,000 clones; roughly 12% of them were singletons. About 0.01% of the sample is held by the ten biggest clonotypes.

This sample is part of a study of beta chain features in type 1 diabetes (dated by TCRdb to 2016 to 2019). About the investigation overall: Patients and healthy donors did not differ in mean age, gender distribution, total cell number or subset yield. Across all samples, around 100 million sorted cells were examined, and cell number per subset correlated strongly with RNA yield. The study compared the TCRB repertoires of sorted circulating CD4+ T cell subsets in recently diagnosed type 1 diabetes patients with those in matched healthy donors. Regulatory and stem cell-like memory subsets were isolated from only 8 patients and roughly 8 healthy donors, whereas naive and central memory subsets came from all 28 donors. Findings and caveats that apply to the study as a whole: At VDJ recombination sites, patients with type 1 diabetes made fewer insertions and deleted more nucleotides, a pattern implying thymic rearrangement abnormalities. In all four CD4+ subsets, TCRB CDR3 length was moderately but significantly shorter in type 1 diabetes patients. Because cDNA rather than genomic DNA was sequenced, highly expressing activated cells could have been over-represented, although no difference in activation and CD3 levels was found between groups. Shorter templates might be favored by PCR, yet because patient and control samples were amplified and corrected together, any such skew would affect both groups equally. HLA sub-analyses involved small numbers of individuals, so any influence of HLA type on TCRB rearrangement remained unresolved. Naive, central memory and regulatory TCRB repertoires appeared to be more alike among patients than among healthy donors.

Each donor gave one peripheral blood draw, averaging roughly 120 mL, which was collected into heparinised tubes. A BD FACSAria II and a panel including CD45RO, CCR7, CD25, CD127, CD95 and CD27 were used to sort naive, central memory, regulatory and stem cell-like memory CD4+ T cells. Purity was above 95% for every sorted population. PBMCs were isolated right away by Lymphoprep density gradient centrifugation and were stained directly, without culture. So that batch effects would be minimized, each experiment stained and sorted samples in pairs, pairing one healthy donor with one patient. Recombination linked TRBV9 to TRBJ1-2; a stretch of 9 junction bases matches TRBD1. The source is a woman under 30 with type 1 diabetes. The sequenced material came from naive CD4+ T cells from blood. What the cell subset or site label conveys for this sample: true naive CD4+ T cells. The CDR3 in this case is CASSVGPGTGYGYTF. The DNA sequence reads TGTGCCAGCAGCGTAGGCCCCGGGACAGGGTATGGCTACACCTTC.